This T cell receptor beta chain emerged from a study of control samples from healthy donors and cancer patients. Data came from immunoSEQ multiplex PCR; TCRdb stores just in-frame clones and leaves some out. This table holds approximately 150,000 clones, more than 85% found once. Germline lookup yields CDR1 MNHEY and CDR2 SVGAGI. The length of the CDR3 is 15 residues. Unmatched junction bases numbered 5, after V lost 4 bases and J lost 4 bases. The clonotype was recovered from a young man in good health. The gene calls are TRBV6-5 and TRBJ2-2; 8 nucleotides match TRBD1. Sequenced sample: blood. The CDR3 loop reads CASSSRQGITGELFF. The CDR3 DNA follows: TGTGCCAGCAGTTCCCGACAGGGGATCACCGGGGAGCTGTTTTTT.